The entry below gives a single T cell receptor beta chain sequence along with its context. What it recognizes is unknown. This sample was included in a study of CD8+ T cells in alopecia areata. Notes on the study in general: Numerous expanded lesional clones remained in scalp and blood during tofacitinib.

RNA extraction was followed by reverse transcription into cDNA, which acted as the sequencing template. The repertoire was sequenced with immunoSEQ multiplex PCR; TCRdb's copy has only in-frame clones and lacks some. The sample holds about 40,000 clones, over 85% seen once. Trimming pared 3 bases from V and 5 bases from J, leaving 16 bases between. The germline V gene has CDR1 SNHLY and CDR2 FYNNEI. The CDR3 totals 15 residues. Noted treatment: oral pan-JAK inhibitor, 5-10 mg twice daily. The clonotype comes from a human donor with alopecia areata. The sample consisted of CD8+ T cells sorted from blood, taken at week 24, from a patient treated with tofacitinib. The chain combines TRBV2 with TRBJ2-5, with D possibly being TRBD2 (6 bases). CDR3 DNA sequence: TGTGCCAGCAGTGAGGTCCTAGCGATCGGTGAGACCCAGTACTTC. As protein: CASSEVLAIGETQYF.